The present T cell receptor (beta chain) was sequenced within a study of blood T cell repertoires in COVID-19. Study at large: COVID-19 samples, acute and convalescent, were from the United States, Italy and Spain. The cDNA or gDNA used as material had been derived from T cells, B-cell-depleted T cells, or PBMCs.

Original handling: By means of reference gene primer amplification, nucleated cell counts were estimated. Data came from immunoSEQ multiplex PCR; TCRdb stores just in-frame clones and leaves some out. V and J calls and clone size follow that table, whereas D and trimming were derived from the DNA. The data show about 190,000 clones, around four fifths seen once. V lost 8 bases and J lost 3; bases outside the gene matches: 9. From germline, CDR1 is MGHDK and CDR2 SYGVNS. The CDR3 consists of 15 residues. This TCR derives from a human donor in a cohort sampled during active COVID-19. The source material was peripheral blood. J is TRBJ2-1 and V is TRBV25-1; 8 bases are a match to TRBD1. The CDR3: CASSRQGRLYNEQFF. Here the CDR3 DNA reads TGTGCCAGCTCCCGACAGGGGAGACTCTACAATGAGCAGTTCTTC.